The 25 T cell receptor beta chains below were found in one sample sequenced in a study of shared clonotypes between healthy human individuals. Libraries were prepared by immunoSEQ multiplex PCR; TCRdb keeps only in-frame clonotypes and omits some of them. There are about 960,000 clones in the sample; 76% occur only once, and about 1.5% lies in the top ten. What was sequenced was memory CD4+ T cells sorted from blood. Subset meaning: CD45RA-negative fraction. All receptors come from a man aged 18 to 29 in good health.

J is TRBJ1-1 and V is TRBV6-5; TRBD1 agrees at 7 bases. The CDR3 length is 15 residues. Germline CDR1 is MNHEY and CDR2 is SVGAGI. V dropped 6 bases and J dropped 1; count of bases not matched to a gene: 8. The CDR3 loop is CASSLHRGGNTEAFF. DNA for the CDR3: TGTGCCAGCAGCCTACACAGGGGAGGGAACACTGAAGCTTTCTTT.

The chain joins TRBV10-3 to TRBJ2-1; TRBD1 or TRBD2 may be the D gene (6 bases each). The CDR3 totals 14 residues. V lost 7 bases to trimming and J lost 0 bases, with 10 bases between them. The germline gives CDR1 ENHRY, CDR2 SYGVKD. The CDR3 reads CAITGAPSYNEQFF. CDR3 DNA sequence: TGTGCCATCACGGGGGCCCCCTCCTACAATGAGCAGTTCTTC.

This rearrangement joins TRBV27 to TRBJ2-7, with D perhaps TRBD1 (6 bases). CDR3 length: 19 residues. V dropped 4 bases and J dropped 5 bases, with 30 bases sitting between them. The germline CDR1 and CDR2 sequences are MNHEY and SMNVEV (reference sequence). In DNA, the CDR3 is TGTGCCAGCAGTTCTGAGAGGGACGGGGCGGCAGGGGTGAGAGACGAGCAGTACTTC. Its protein product is CASSSERDGAAGVRDEQYF.

The chain combines TRBV28 with TRBJ1-5, with D possibly being TRBD1 (5 bases). CDR3 length equals 13 residues. The V end lost 7 bases, the J end lost 4 bases, and 11 bases lay between the germline ends. Germline assignment: CDR1 MDHEN and CDR2 SYDVKM. The CDR3 DNA sequence: TGTGCCAGCACCTCTTCAGGGAATCAGCCCCAGCATTTT. The encoded protein is CASTSSGNQPQHF.

The chain has TRBV5-1 and TRBJ2-3, with 11 bases matching TRBD2. CDR3 size: 17 residues. In germline, CDR1 is SGHRS, CDR2 YFSETQ. J lost 0 bases, V lost 0 bases, and 3 bases had no gene match. The CDR3 coding sequence is TGCGCCAGCAGCTTGGGACTAGCGGGATTTAGCACAGATACGCAGTATTTT. Its translation: CASSLGLAGFSTDTQYF.

This rearrangement joins TRBV11-2 to TRBJ1-1; the D is unclear. CDR3 length: 13 residues. Trimming removed 1 base at V and 6 bases at J, with 9 bases between. The germline V gene encodes CDR1 SGHAT and CDR2 FQNNGV. CDR3 sequence reads: CASSLAVGAEAFF. The CDR3 DNA reads TGTGCCAGCAGCTTAGCTGTCGGGGCTGAAGCTTTCTTT. The full variable domain, completed using reference TRBV11-2 and TRBJ1-1, is EAGVAQSPRYKIIEKRQSVAFWCNPISGHATLYWYQQILGQGPKLLIQFQNNGVVDDSQLPKDRFSAERLKGVDSTLKIQPAKLEDSAVYLCASSLAVGAEAFFGQGTRLTVV.

The chain couples TRBV5-1 to TRBJ2-7, with D unclear. V lost 0 bases to trimming and J lost 0 bases, with 7 bases between them. This CDR3 is built from 14 residues. Germline loops: CDR1 SGHRS, CDR2 YFSETQ. CDR3 DNA sequence: TGCGCCAGCAGCTTGGAGACTTACTCCTACGAGCAGTACTTC. As protein: CASSLETYSYEQYF.

J is TRBJ2-7 and V is TRBV6-1; 9 bases match TRBD1. Germline values: CDR1 MNHNS, CDR2 SASEGT. The CDR3 covers 15 residues. V trimming: 2 bases; J trimming: 9 bases; junction bases outside the gene matches: 11. The CDR3 DNA reads TGTGCCAGCAGTGAAAGTGGGACAGGGTACCGCGGGCAGTACTTC. Its protein is CASSESGTGYRGQYF.

This chain uses TRBV28 with TRBJ2-3; the D gene could be TRBD1 or TRBD2 (5 bases each). Trimming took 6 bases from V and 14 from J, leaving 18 bases between them. The germline V gene encodes CDR1 MDHEN and CDR2 SYDVKM. This CDR3 spans 12 amino acids. The DNA for the CDR3 is TGTGCCAGCAGCCCCGGGACCCTTGCTCCGTATTTT. Protein: CASSPGTLAPYF.

The chain employs TRBV6-5 and TRBJ2-3; 10 nucleotides match TRBD2. V was clipped by 8 bases and J by 6 bases; unmatched bases: 11. The germline CDR1 and CDR2 sequences are MNHEY and SVGAGI. The CDR3 has 15 residues. The CDR3 DNA sequence: TGTGCCAGCGGGAATCCGGGACTAGCGTTTGATACGCAGTATTTT. Amino acid sequence: CASGNPGLAFDTQYF.

The chain combines TRBV9 with TRBJ1-1; 9 bases are shared with TRBD1. V lost 4 bases, J lost 3 bases, and 4 bases stayed unmatched. The CDR3 loop spans 14 amino acids. CDR1 and CDR2 (germline): SGDLS, YYNGEE. The CDR3 DNA reads as TGTGCCAGCAGCTCCTGGACAGGGGACACTGAAGCTTTCTTT. Amino acid sequence: CASSSWTGDTEAFF. The full variable domain, in which reference TRBV9 and TRBJ1-1 provide the parts outside the CDR3, is DSGVTQTPKHLITATGQRVTLRCSPRSGDLSVYWYQQSLDQGLQFLIQYYNGEERAKGNILERFSAQQFPDLHSELNLSSLELGDSALYFCASSSWTGDTEAFFGQGTRLTVV.

J is TRBJ1-5 and V is TRBV15; 8 positions agree with TRBD1. V lost 5 bases to trimming and J lost 4 bases; unmatched junction nucleotides: 1. CDR1 and CDR2 (germline): LNHNV, YYDKDF (reference sequence). The CDR3 runs 13 residues. In nucleotides, the CDR3 is TGTGCCACCAGCCGGACAGGGAATCAGCCCCAGCATTTT. Protein product: CATSRTGNQPQHF.

The sample holds a few counts of this clone. This chain uses TRBV28 with TRBJ1-5, with 7 bases that match TRBD1. The V gene end was trimmed by 5 bases and the J gene end by 0 bases; junction bases not matched to a gene: 4. This CDR3 is built from 15 residues. Germline V CDR1 and CDR2: MDHEN, SYDVKM. CDR3 DNA: TGTGCCAGCAGTCGCGGGACAGCTAGCAATCAGCCCCAGCATTTT. Translation gives CASSRGTASNQPQHF.

The chain has TRBV5-1 and TRBJ1-2; TRBD1 matches 11 bases. The CDR3 is 15 residues long. V gave up 4 bases and J gave up 8 bases; unmatched junction bases: 10. CDR1 and CDR2 (germline): SGHRS, YFSETQ. The CDR3 sequence is CASSTGQGAAEGYTF. CDR3 DNA sequence: TGCGCCAGCAGCACCGGACAGGGGGCAGCTGAGGGCTACACCTTC.

The J gene is TRBJ1-5, the V gene TRBV18; TRBD1 aligns across 7 bases. With 2 bases clipped from V and 6 bases from J, the junction kept 7 bases outside the gene matches. CDR1 and CDR2 from the germline V gene are KGHSH and LQKENI. The CDR3 runs 15 residues. CDR3 in amino acids: CASSPNRGQGQPQHF. CDR3 DNA: TGTGCCAGCTCACCAAACAGGGGCCAGGGTCAGCCCCAGCATTTT.

The chain recombines TRBV4-1 with TRBJ2-1; TRBD2 agrees at 13 bases. In germline, CDR1 is MGHRA, CDR2 YSYEKL. The junction had 6 bases not matched to a gene; V was cut back by 1 base and J by 12 bases. This CDR3 has 15 residues. In DNA form, the CDR3 reads TGCGCCAGCAGCCAAGCCCGGACTAGCGGGGGAGGGCAGTTCTTC. Translation: CASSQARTSGGGQFF.

The chain joins TRBV19 to TRBJ1-6, with D possibly TRBD1 on 5 matching bases. This CDR3 contains 15 residues. Deletions cut 7 bases from V and 10 bases from J, with 20 bases between. Germline CDR1 and CDR2: LNHDA and SQIVND (reference sequence). DNA of the CDR3: TGTGCCAGTACCCCGGGGGGAGAGGCTCGGTCACCCCTCCACTTT. Translation gives CASTPGGEARSPLHF. Together with reference TRBV19 and TRBJ1-6, the CDR3 gives the full variable domain: DGGITQSPKYLFRKEGQNVTLSCEQNLNHDAMYWYRQDPGQGLRLIYYSQIVNDFQKGDIAEGYSVSREKKESFPLTVTSAQKNPTAFYLCASTPGGEARSPLHFGNGTRLTVT.

V usage is TRBV15 and J usage is TRBJ1-2; D remains ambiguous. V lost 4 bases and J lost 3, with 6 bases in between. Germline CDR1 is LNHNV and CDR2 is YYDKDF (reference sequence). This CDR3 comprises 12 residues. In DNA form, the CDR3 reads TGTGCCACCAGCAATGGGGACTATGGCTACACCTTC. This sequence encodes CATSNGDYGYTF.

The CDR3 DNA follows: TGTGCCAGCTCTAAAGGACCGCCTTGGGATGAGCAGTTCTTC. Protein: CASSKGPPWDEQFF. The rearrangement links TRBV25-1 to TRBJ2-1; D remains unclear. This CDR3 contains 14 residues. Germline CDR1 MGHDK, CDR2 SYGVNS. Trimming left V 8 bases short and J 8 bases short, with 19 bases between.

The chain recombines TRBV6-1 with TRBJ1-2, with D perhaps TRBD1 (5 bases). V gave up 8 bases and J gave up 8 bases, with 18 bases separating them. Germline lookup yields CDR1 MNHNS and CDR2 SASEGT. The CDR3 contains 13 residues. The CDR3 coding sequence is TGTGCCAGCGACCGAGGAGACAGACTGGGCTACACCTTC. Its translation is CASDRGDRLGYTF.

This clone was found once. V and J are TRBV19 and TRBJ2-2; no firm D call. CDR1 is LNHDA, CDR2 SQIVND, per germline (reference sequence). The CDR3 contains 14 residues. The ends were cut back, 5 bases at V and 5 bases at J, with 12 bases in the middle. CDR3 sequence reads: CASSPRTATGELFF. DNA for the CDR3: TGTGCCAGTAGTCCACGGACGGCTACCGGGGAGCTGTTTTTT.

V and J are TRBV2 and TRBJ2-7; TRBD2 aligns across 8 bases. Germline V CDR1 and CDR2: SNHLY, FYNNEI. The J segment lost 1 base and the V segment lost 5 bases, leaving 10 bases of the junction unmatched. The CDR3 sequence is 16 residues long. This chain's CDR3 is CASSPRRGGASYEQYF. The CDR3, as DNA: TGTGCCAGCAGTCCCCGACGGGGGGGGGCGTCCTACGAGCAGTACTTC.

This sequence joins TRBV2 and TRBJ2-1; TRBD1 agrees at 12 bases. The CDR3 has 13 amino acids. Germline-derived CDR1 and CDR2 are SNHLY and FYNNEI. V lost 11 bases, J lost 9 bases, and 8 bases stayed unmatched. For the CDR3, the DNA is TGTGCCGGGGCAGGGACAGGGGGCGGTGAGCAGTTCTTC. Amino acids: CAGAGTGGGEQFF.

This clone occurred a few times. The chain has TRBV28 and TRBJ1-3; no firm D call. V lost 6 bases and J 3 bases, leaving 6 bases between the germline ends. The CDR3 runs 12 residues. CDR1 and CDR2 (germline): MDHEN, SYDVKM. The CDR3 sequence is CASRVVGNTIYF. For the CDR3, the DNA is TGTGCCAGCAGGGTTGTTGGAAACACCATATATTTT.

The V and J genes are TRBV7-2 and TRBJ2-5, with 7 bases aligning to TRBD2. CDR1 and CDR2 from the germline V gene are SGHTA and FQGNSA. The CDR3 is 15 amino acids. Germline trimming cut 1 base from V and 2 bases from J; bases unmatched to any gene: 4. The CDR3 nucleotides read TGTGCCAGCAGCTTAGTAGCGGGCCCACAAGAGACCCAGTACTTC. This encodes CASSLVAGPQETQYF.